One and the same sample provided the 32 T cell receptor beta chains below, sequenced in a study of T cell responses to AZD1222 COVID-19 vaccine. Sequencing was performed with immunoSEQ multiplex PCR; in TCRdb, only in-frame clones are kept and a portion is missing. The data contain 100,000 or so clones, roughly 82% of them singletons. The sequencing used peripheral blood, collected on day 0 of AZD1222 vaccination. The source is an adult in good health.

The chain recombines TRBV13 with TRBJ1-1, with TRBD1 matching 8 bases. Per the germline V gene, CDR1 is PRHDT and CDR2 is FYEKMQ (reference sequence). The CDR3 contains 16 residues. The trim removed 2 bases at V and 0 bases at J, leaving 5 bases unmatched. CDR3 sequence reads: CASSLLGQGMNTEAFF. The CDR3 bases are TGTGCCAGCAGCTTACTCGGACAGGGAATGAACACTGAAGCTTTCTTT.

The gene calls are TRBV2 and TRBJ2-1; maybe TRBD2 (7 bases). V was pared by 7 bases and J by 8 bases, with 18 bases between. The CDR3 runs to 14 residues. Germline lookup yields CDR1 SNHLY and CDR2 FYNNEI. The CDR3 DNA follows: TGTGCCAGCAATTGGGGGGGGCCTGAAGATGAGCAGTTCTTC. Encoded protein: CASNWGGPEDEQFF.

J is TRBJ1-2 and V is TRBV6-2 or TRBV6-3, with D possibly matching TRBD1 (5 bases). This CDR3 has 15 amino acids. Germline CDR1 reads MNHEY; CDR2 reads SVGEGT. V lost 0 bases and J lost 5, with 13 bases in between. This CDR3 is CASSYSTVGPYGYTF. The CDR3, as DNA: TGTGCCAGCAGTTACTCGACAGTTGGGCCGTATGGCTACACCTTC.

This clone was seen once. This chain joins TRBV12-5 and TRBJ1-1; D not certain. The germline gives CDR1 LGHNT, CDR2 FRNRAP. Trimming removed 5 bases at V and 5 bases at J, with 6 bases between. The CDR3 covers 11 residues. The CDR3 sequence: CASGAITEAFF. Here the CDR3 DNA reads TGTGCTAGTGGTGCAATTACTGAAGCTTTCTTT.

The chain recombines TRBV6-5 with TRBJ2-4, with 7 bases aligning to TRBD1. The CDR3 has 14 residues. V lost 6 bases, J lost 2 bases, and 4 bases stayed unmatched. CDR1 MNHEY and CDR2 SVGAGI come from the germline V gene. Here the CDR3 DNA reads TGTGCCAGCAGAGCACAGGGGTCCAAAAACATTCAGTACTTC. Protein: CASRAQGSKNIQYF.

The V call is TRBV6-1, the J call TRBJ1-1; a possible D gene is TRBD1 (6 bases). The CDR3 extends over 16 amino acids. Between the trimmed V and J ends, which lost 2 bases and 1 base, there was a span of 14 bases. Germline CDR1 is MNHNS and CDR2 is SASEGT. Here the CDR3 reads CASSERDTFQNTEAFF. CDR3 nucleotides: TGTGCCAGCAGTGAACGGGACACCTTCCAGAACACTGAAGCTTTCTTT.

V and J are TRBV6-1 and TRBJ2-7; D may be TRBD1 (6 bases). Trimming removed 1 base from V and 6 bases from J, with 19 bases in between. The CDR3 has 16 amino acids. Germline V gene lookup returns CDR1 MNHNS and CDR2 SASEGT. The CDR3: CASSEVLWDKAAEQYF. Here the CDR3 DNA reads TGTGCCAGCAGTGAAGTACTCTGGGACAAAGCGGCCGAGCAGTACTTC.

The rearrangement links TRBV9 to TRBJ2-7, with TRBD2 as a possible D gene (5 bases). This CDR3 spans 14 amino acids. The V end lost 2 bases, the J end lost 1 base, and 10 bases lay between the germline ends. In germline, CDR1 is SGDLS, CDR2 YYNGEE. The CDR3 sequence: CASSVGWRSYEQYF. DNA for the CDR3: TGTGCCAGCAGCGTTGGGTGGAGGTCCTACGAGCAGTACTTC.

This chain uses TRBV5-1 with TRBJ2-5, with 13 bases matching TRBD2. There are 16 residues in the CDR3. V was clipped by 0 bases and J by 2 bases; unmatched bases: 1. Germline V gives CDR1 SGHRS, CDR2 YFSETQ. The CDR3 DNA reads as TGCGCCAGCAGCTTGGGACTAGCGGGGGGACAAGAGACCCAGTACTTC. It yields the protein CASSLGLAGGQETQYF.

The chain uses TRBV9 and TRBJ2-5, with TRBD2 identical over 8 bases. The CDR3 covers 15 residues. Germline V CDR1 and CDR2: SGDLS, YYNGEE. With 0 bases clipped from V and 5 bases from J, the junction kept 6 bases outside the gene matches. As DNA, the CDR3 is TGTGCCAGCAGCGTAGGAGCGGGGGTGGCTGAGACCCAGTACTTC. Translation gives CASSVGAGVAETQYF.

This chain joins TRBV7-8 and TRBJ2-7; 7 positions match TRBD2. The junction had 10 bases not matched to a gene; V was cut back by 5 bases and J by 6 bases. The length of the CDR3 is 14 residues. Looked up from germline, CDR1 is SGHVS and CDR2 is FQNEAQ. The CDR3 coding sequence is TGTGCCAGCAGCCGTGGGGGGGTTAAGATCGAGCAGTACTTC. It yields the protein CASSRGGVKIEQYF.

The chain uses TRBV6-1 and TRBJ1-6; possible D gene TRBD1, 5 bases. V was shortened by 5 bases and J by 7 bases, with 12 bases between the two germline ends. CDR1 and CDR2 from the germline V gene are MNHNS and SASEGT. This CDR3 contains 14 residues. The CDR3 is CASSSRGGNSPLHF. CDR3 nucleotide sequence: TGTGCCAGCAGTTCGAGGGGTGGGAATTCACCCCTCCACTTT.

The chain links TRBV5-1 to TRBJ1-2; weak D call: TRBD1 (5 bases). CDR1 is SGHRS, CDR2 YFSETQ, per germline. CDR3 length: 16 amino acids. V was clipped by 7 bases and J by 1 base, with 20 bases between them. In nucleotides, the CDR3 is TGCGCCAGCTCAGGAGATCGGGGGAGCTTTAACTATGGCTACACCTTC. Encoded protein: CASSGDRGSFNYGYTF. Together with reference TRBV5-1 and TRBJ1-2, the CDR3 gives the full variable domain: KAGVTQTPRYLIKTRGQQVTLSCSPISGHRSVSWYQQTPGQGLQFLFEYFSETQRNKGNFPGRFSGRQFSNSRSEMNVSTLELGDSALYLCASSGDRGSFNYGYTFGSGTRLTVV.

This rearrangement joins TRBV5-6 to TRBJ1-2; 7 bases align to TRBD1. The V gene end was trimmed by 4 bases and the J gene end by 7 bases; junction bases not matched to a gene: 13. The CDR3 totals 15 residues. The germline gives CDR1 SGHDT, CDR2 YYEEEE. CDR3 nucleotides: TGTGCCAGCAGCCCCAGGGCCACAGGGGTTTCTGGCTACACCTTC. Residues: CASSPRATGVSGYTF.

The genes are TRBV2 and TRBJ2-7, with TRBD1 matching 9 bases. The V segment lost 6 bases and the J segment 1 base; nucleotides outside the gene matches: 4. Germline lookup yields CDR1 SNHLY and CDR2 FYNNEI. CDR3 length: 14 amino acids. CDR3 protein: CASRPQGASYEQYF. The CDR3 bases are TGTGCCAGCAGACCACAGGGGGCGTCCTACGAGCAGTACTTC.

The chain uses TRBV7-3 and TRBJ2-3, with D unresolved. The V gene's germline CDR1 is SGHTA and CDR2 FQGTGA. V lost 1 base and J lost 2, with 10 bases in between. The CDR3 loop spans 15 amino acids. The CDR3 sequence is CASSLRLGPTDTQYF. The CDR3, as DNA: TGTGCCAGCAGCTTAAGGCTCGGGCCCACAGATACGCAGTATTTT.

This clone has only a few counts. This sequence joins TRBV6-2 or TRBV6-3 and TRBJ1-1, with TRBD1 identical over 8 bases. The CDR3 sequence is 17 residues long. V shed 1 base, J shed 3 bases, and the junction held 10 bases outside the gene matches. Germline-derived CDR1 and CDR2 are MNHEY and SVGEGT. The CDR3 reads CASSYLWTGKVDTEAFF. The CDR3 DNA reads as TGTGCCAGCAGTTACTTATGGACAGGGAAGGTGGACACTGAAGCTTTCTTT.

The CDR3 DNA is TGTGCCAGTAGTGCACAGGGGGGGACTAACTATGGCTACACCTTC. Amino acids: CASSAQGGTNYGYTF. The genes are TRBV19 and TRBJ1-2, with 8 bases that match TRBD1. With 5 bases clipped from V and 0 bases from J, the junction kept 5 bases outside the gene matches. CDR1 is LNHDA and CDR2 is SQIVND in the germline V gene (reference sequence). The CDR3 spans 15 residues. The variable domain in full, with the rest retrieved from reference TRBV19 and TRBJ1-2, is DGGITQSPKYLFRKEGQNVTLSCEQNLNHDAMYWYRQDPGQGLRLIYYSQIVNDFQKGDIAEGYSVSREKKESFPLTVTSAQKNPTAFYLCASSAQGGTNYGYTFGSGTRLTVV.

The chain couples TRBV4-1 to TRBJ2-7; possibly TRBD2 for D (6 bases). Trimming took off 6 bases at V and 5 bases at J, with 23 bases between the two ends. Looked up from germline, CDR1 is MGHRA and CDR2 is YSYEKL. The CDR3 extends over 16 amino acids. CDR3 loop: CASSHTFTGSRNEQYF. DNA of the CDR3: TGCGCCAGCAGTCACACCTTCACCGGGAGCAGAAACGAGCAGTACTTC.

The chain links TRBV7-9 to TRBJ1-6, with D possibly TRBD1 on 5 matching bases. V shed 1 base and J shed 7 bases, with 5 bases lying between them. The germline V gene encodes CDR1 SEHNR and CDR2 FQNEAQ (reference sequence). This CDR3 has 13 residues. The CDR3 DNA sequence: TGTGCCAGCAGCTTAGAGGGGAATTCACCCCTCCACTTT. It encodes CASSLEGNSPLHF.

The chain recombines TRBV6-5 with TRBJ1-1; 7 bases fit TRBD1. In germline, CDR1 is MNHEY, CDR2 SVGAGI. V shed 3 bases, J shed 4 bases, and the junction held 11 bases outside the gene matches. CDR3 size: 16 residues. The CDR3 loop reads CASSYWKGAVSTEAFF. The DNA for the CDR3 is TGTGCCAGCAGTTATTGGAAGGGGGCGGTGAGCACTGAAGCTTTCTTT.

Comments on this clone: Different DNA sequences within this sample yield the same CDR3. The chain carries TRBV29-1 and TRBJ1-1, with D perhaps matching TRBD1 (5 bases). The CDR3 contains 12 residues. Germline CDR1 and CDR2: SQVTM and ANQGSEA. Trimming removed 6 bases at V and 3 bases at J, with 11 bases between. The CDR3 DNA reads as TGCAGCGTCTGGGACGGGGACACTGAAGCTTTCTTT. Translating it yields CSVWDGDTEAFF.

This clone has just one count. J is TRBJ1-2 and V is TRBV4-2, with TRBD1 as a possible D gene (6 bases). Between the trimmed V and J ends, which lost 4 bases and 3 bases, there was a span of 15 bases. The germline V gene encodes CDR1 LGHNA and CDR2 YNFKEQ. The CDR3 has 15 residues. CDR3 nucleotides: TGTGCCAGCAGCCCCTCACTGGGGGCTGACTATGGCTACACCTTC. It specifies CASSPSLGADYGYTF.

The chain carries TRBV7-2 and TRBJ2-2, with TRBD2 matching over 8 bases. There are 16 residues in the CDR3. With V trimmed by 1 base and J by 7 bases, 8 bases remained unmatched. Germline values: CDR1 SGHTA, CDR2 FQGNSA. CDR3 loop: CASSLGGGRKVGELFF. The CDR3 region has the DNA TGTGCCAGCAGCTTAGGCGGGGGGCGAAAGGTCGGGGAGCTGTTTTTT.

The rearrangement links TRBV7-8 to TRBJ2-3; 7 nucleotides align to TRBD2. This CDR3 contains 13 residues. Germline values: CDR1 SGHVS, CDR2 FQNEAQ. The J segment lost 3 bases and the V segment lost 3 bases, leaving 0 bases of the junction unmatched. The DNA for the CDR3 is TGTGCCAGCAGCTTCGGGGGGACAGATACGCAGTATTTT. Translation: CASSFGGTDTQYF.

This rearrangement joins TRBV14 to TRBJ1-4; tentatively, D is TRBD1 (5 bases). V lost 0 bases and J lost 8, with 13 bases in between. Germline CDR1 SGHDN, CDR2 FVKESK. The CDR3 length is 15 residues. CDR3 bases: TGTGCCAGCAGCCAAGATTGGGGGATACGGGAAAAACTGTTTTTT. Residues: CASSQDWGIREKLFF.

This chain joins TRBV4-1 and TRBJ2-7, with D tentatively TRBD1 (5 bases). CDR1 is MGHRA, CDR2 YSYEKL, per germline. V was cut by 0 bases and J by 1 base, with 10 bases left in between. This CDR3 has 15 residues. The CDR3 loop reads CASSQDAGWSYEQYF. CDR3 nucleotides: TGCGCCAGCAGCCAAGATGCAGGGTGGTCCTACGAGCAGTACTTC.

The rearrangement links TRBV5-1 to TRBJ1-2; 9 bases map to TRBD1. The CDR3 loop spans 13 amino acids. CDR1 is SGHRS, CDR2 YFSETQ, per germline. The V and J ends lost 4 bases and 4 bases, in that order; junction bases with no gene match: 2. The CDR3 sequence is CASSTTGGYGYTF. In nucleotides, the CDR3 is TGCGCCAGCAGCACGACAGGGGGCTATGGCTACACCTTC.

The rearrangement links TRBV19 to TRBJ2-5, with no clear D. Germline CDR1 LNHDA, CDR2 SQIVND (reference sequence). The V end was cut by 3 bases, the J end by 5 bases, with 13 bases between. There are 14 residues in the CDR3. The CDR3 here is CASSIPRRSETQYF. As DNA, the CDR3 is TGTGCCAGTAGTATCCCTAGGCGGTCGGAGACCCAGTACTTC.

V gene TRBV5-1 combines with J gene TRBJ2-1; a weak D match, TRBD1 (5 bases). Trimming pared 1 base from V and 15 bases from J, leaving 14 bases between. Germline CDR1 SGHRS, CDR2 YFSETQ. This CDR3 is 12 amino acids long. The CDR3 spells CASSLTQGSPFF. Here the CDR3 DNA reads TGCGCCAGCAGCTTGACCCAGGGTTCCCCGTTCTTC.

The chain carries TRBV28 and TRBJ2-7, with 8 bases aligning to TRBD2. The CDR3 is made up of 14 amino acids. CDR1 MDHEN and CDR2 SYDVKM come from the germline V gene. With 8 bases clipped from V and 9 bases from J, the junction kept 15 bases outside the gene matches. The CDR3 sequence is CASRGGRNNLGQYF. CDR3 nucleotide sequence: TGTGCCAGCCGGGGGGGAAGAAATAATTTGGGGCAGTACTTC.

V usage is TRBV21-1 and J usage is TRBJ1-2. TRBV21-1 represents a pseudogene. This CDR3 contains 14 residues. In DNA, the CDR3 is TGTGCCAGCAGCAAAAATGGCGCGGGTTATGGCTACACCTTC. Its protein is CASSKNGAGYGYTF.